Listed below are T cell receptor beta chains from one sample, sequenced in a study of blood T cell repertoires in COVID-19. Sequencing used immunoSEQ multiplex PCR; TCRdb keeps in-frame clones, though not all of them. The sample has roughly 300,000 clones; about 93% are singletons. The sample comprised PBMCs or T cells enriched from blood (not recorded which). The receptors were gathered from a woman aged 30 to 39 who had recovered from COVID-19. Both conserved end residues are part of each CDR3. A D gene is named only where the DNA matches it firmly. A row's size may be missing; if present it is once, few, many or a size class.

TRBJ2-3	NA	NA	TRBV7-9	TGTGCCAGCAGCTTAGATGCAGGGTCATATACGCAGTATTTT	CASSLDAGSYTQYF
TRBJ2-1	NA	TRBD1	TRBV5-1	TGCGCCAGCAGCTTGGACCCAGGGGGCGAGTACAATGAGCAGTTCTTC	CASSLDPGGEYNEQFF
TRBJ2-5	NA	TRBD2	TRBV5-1	TGCGCCAGCAGCTCTGAAAAATATAGGACTAGCGGATCCGGGACCCAGTACTTC	CASSSEKYRTSGSGTQYF
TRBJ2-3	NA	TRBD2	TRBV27	TGTGCCAGCACCACACTAGCGGGAGGGGGGCAGGATACGCAGTATTTT	CASTTLAGGGQDTQYF
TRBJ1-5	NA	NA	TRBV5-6	TGTGCCAGCAGCTTGGCCAGGAGGCGGCCCCAGCATTTT	CASSLARRRPQHF
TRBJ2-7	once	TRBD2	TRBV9	TGTGCCAGCAGCGCTACTAGCGGGGGCCACGAGCAGTACTTC	CASSATSGGHEQYF
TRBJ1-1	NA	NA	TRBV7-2	TGTGCCAGCAGCCGCTCTCTTCAGTCAGAAGCTTTCTTT	CASSRSLQSEAFF
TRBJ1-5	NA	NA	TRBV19	TGTGCCAGTAGTATAGGGGGGGACCAGCCCCAGCATTTT	CASSIGGDQPQHF
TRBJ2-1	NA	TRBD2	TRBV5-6	TGTGCCAGCAGCAGGACTAGCGGGAGGGCCAATGAGCAGTTCTTC	CASSRTSGRANEQFF
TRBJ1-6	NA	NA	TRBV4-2	TGTGCCAGCAGCCAAGATATGCAGGGTGAAACCCACCGAAATTCACCCCTCCACTTT	CASSQDMQGETHRNSPLHF
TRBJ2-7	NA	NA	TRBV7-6	TGTGCCAGCAGCTCAGACCGGGACACCTCCTACGAGCAGTACTTC	CASSSDRDTSYEQYF
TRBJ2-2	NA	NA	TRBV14	TGTGCCAGCAGCCAAGCTCCACTCCCACTTGGCGGGGAGCTGTTTTTT	CASSQAPLPLGGELFF
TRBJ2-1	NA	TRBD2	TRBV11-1	TGTGCCAGCAGCCAGGTACTAGCGGGATACAATGAGCAGTTCTTC	CASSQVLAGYNEQFF
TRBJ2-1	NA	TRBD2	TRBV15	TGTGCCACCAGCAGGTTAACCATCACTCTAGCGGGAGGGACCATTAACTACAATGAGCAGTTCTTC	CATSRLTITLAGGTINYNEQFF
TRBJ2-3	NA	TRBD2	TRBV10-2	TGCGCCAGCATCCGGGAGGATAAACCTAGCACAGATACGCAGTATTTT	CASIREDKPSTDTQYF
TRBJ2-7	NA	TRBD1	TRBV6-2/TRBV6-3	TGTGCCAGCAGTTACTCGGGGACAGGGGTCACACGCGAGCAGTACTTC	CASSYSGTGVTREQYF
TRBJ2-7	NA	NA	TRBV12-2	TGTGCAAGTCGCTTACCCCCGGGAAGCCGGGAGGATCCCTACGAGCAGTACTTC	CASRLPPGSREDPYEQYF
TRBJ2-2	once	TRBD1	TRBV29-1	TGCAGCGTTGGGGCCGGACAGGGATACACCGGGGAGCTGTTTTTT	CSVGAGQGYTGELFF
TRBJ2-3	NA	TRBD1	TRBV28	TGTGCCAGCAGATCAACAGGGGTTGGCACAGATACGCAGTATTTT	CASRSTGVGTDTQYF
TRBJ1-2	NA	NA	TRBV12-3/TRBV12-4	TGTGCCAGCTCCCAATACGGTGACTATGGCTACACCTTC	CASSQYGDYGYTF
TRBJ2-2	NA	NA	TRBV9	TGTGCCAGCAGCCCCAGGACTGGAAACACCGGGGAGCTGTTTTTT	CASSPRTGNTGELFF
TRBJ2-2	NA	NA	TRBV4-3	TGCGCTAGCAGCCAAGAAGCCACCGGGGAGCTGTTTTTT	CASSQEATGELFF
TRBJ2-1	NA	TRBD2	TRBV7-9	TGTGCCAGCAGCTTAGAACTAGCGGGAGGGCCCGGGGAGCAGTTCTTC	CASSLELAGGPGEQFF
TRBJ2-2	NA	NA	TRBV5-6	TGTGCCAGCAGATATGCGGGCACCGGGGAGCTGTTTTTT	CASRYAGTGELFF
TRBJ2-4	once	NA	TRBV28	TGTGCCAGCAGTTTAGGGACTTCGCTTAGCATTCAGTACTTC	CASSLGTSLSIQYF
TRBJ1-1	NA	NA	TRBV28	TGTGCCAGCAGTTCAGGGGAAACTGAAGCTTTCTTT	CASSSGETEAFF
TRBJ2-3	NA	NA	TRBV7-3	TGTGCCAGCAGCCCGGAGGGCCGGACAGATACGCAGTATTTT	CASSPEGRTDTQYF
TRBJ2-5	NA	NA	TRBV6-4	TGTGCCAGCAGTAGGGACTCCTCGGAGACCCAGTACTTC	CASSRDSSETQYF
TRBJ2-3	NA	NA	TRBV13	TGTGCCAGCAGCGGCGGAGCTAGCACAGATACGCAGTATTTT	CASSGGASTDTQYF
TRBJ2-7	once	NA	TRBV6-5	TGTGCCAGCAGTCAAACCGGGACTTATTCCTACGAGCAGTACTTC	CASSQTGTYSYEQYF
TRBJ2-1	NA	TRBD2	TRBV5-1	TGCGCCAGCAGCCTGGACCCGGGACTAGCTTATGAGCAGTTCTTC	CASSLDPGLAYEQFF
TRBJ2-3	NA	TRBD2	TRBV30	TGTGCCTGGGCGCGGGGGGATACGCAGTATTTT	CAWARGDTQYF
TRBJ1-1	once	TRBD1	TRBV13	TGTGCCAGCAGGCTGACTCTGACAGGGGGCTTTAACACTGAAGCTTTCTTT	CASRLTLTGGFNTEAFF
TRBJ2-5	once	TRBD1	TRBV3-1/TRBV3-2	TGTGCCAGCAGCCAGGGGACGCCGACGGGAGACAGGGGGACACCCCAAGAGACCCAGTACTTC	CASSQGTPTGDRGTPQETQYF
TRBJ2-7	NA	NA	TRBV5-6	TGTGCTAGCAGCTTGAGGCAGGGAATCTACGAGCAGTACTTC	CASSLRQGIYEQYF
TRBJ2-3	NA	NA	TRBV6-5	TGTGCCAGCAGTTTGGAGAGAACCCTCAGCACAGATACGCAGTATTTT	CASSLERTLSTDTQYF
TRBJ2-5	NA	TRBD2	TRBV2	TGTGCCAGCAGCGTTCTAGCGGTACAAGAGACCCAGTACTTC	CASSVLAVQETQYF
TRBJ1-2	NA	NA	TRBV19	TGTGCCAGTAAAATGACAGACGGTGGCTATAATGGCTACACCTTC	CASKMTDGGYNGYTF
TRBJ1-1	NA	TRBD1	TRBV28	TGTGCCAGCAGCCAGGGACAGGGGTACACTGAAGCTTTCTTT	CASSQGQGYTEAFF
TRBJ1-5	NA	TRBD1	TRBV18	TGTGCCAGCTCACCGGACAGGGTTAGCAATCAGCCCCAGCATTTT	CASSPDRVSNQPQHF
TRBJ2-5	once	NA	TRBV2	TGTGCCAGCGGGGCAGACCAAGAGACCCAGTACTTC	CASGADQETQYF
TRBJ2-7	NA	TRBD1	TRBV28	TGTGCCAGCAGTTTGGCCGCGCCGGGACAGGGAGACTTC	CASSLAAPGQGDF